This TCR beta chain derives from a study of T cells in Graves' hyperthyroidism and ophthalmopathy. This clonotype was found many times. Its antigen is currently unknown. This CDR3 has 15 amino acids. The germline V gene encodes CDR1 MDHEN and CDR2 SYDVKM. Unmatched junction bases numbered 4, after V lost 6 bases and J lost 0 bases. Overall study findings and caveats: Using 13 V-J features, a model discriminated ophthalmopathy from stable hyperthyroidism.

Using RNA transcripts as the source, TCR beta CDR3 regions were amplified. The HTBI primer set served for first-round RT-PCR of the TCR CDR3. TCRdb re-called the multiplex PCR reads through MiXCR, storing one row per CDR3 protein. The sample comprises roughly 380,000 distinct CDR3 sequences, roughly 13% of which are singletons, and roughly 20% rests with the top ten. This sequence originates from a man aged 25 to 40 with Graves' hyperthyroidism that later progressed to Graves' ophthalmopathy. This chain uses TRBV28 with TRBJ2-1; the match to TRBD2 covers 8 bases. Source material: blood. The CDR3 region is CASRGGGPSYNEQFF. For the CDR3, the DNA is TGTGCCAGCAGGGGCGGGGGGCCCTCCTACAATGAGCAGTTCTTC.